This record looks at one T cell receptor (beta chain) sequence and its context. Its antigen remains unknown. The data belong to a study of cytomegalovirus exposure and HLA in healthy donors. Study-level results: In vitro assays verified that three CMV-associated chains recognized CMV antigens specifically. HLA restriction was apparent for most CMV-associated TCR beta chains in a later analysis. Researchers counted 180 or so TCR beta chains as cytomegalovirus-associated.

Germline V gene lookup returns CDR1 SGDLS and CDR2 YYNGEE. V was clipped by 4 bases and J by 2 bases, with 2 bases between them. This CDR3 comprises 11 residues. This PCR relied on a set of 60 Vbeta primers and 13 Jbeta primers. Sequenced by immunoSEQ multiplex PCR; TCRdb stores in-frame clones only, minus some. The sample lists 150,000 to 200,000 clones; 60% to 85% were seen once. The clonotype was recovered from a male donor in good health and CMV-seronegative. The sequenced material came from PBMCs. The chain uses TRBV9 and TRBJ2-3; D not certain. The DNA for the CDR3 is TGTGCCAGCAGCCTCACAGATACGCAGTATTTT. Its protein product is CASSLTDTQYF.